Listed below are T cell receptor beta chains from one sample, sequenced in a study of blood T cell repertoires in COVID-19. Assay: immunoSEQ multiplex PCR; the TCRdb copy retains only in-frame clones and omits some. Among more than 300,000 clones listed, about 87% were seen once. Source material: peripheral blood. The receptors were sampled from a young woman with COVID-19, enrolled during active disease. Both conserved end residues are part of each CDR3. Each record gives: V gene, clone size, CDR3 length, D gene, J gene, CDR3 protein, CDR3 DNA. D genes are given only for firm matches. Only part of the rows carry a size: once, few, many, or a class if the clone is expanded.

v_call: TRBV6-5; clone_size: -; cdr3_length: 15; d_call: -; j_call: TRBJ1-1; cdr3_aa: CASSYSTGGVTEAFF; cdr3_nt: TGTGCCAGCAGTTACTCGACCGGGGGGGTTACTGAAGCTTTCTTT
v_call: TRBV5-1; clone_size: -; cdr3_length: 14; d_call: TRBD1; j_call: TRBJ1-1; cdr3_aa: CASSLGQGFTEAFF; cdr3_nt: TGCGCCAGCAGCTTGGGACAGGGATTCACTGAAGCTTTCTTT
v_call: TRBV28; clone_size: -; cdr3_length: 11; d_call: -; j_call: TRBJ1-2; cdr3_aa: CASSFRSGYTF; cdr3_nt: TGTGCCAGCAGTTTTCGGTCTGGCTACACCTTC
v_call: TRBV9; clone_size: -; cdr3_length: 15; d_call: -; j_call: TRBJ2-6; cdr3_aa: CASSVSAPGANVLTF; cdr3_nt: TGTGCCAGCAGCGTCTCAGCGCCTGGGGCCAACGTCCTGACTTTC
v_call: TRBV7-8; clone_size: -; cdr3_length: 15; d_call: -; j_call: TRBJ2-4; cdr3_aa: CASSLGQRAKNIQYF; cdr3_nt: TGTGCCAGCAGCCTAGGACAGAGAGCCAAAAACATTCAGTACTTC
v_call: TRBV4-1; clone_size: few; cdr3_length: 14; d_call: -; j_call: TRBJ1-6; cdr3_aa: CASSQQDSDSPLHF; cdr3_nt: TGCGCCAGCAGCCAACAGGATAGTGATTCACCCCTCCACTTT
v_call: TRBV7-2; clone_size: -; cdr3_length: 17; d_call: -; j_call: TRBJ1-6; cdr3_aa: CASSLGIRRVVVSPLHF; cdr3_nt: TGTGCCAGCAGCTTAGGGATCCGACGGGTAGTTGTCTCACCCCTCCACTTT
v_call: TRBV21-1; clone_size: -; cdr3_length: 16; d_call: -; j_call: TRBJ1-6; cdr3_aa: CASSKGGSRNNSPLHF; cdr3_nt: TGTGCCAGCAGTAAAGGAGGCAGCAGAAATAATTCACCCCTCCACTTT
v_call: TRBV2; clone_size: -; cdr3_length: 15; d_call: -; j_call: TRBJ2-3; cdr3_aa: CASSGGPRPTDTQYF; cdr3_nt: TGTGCCAGCAGTGGAGGGCCACGGCCTACAGATACGCAGTATTTT
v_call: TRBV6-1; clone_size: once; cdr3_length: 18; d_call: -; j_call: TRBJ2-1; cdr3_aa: CASSAGTGLLSSYNEQFF; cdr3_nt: TGTGCCAGCAGTGCCGGTACAGGGCTCCTTAGCTCCTACAATGAGCAGTTCTTC
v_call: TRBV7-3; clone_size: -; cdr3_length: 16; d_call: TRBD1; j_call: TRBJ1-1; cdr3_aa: CASSLDRVGPNTEAFF; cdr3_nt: TGTGCCAGCAGCTTAGACAGGGTAGGACCCAACACTGAAGCTTTCTTT
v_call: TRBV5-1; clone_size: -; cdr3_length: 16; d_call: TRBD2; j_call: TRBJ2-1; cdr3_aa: CASSLVAGGAYNEQFF; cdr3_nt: TGCGCCAGCAGCTTGGTAGCGGGGGGCGCCTACAATGAGCAGTTCTTC
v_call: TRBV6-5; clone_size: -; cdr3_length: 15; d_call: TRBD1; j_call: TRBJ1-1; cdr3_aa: CASRRAQGGNTEAFF; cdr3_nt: TGTGCCAGCAGACGCGCACAGGGGGGGAACACTGAAGCTTTCTTT
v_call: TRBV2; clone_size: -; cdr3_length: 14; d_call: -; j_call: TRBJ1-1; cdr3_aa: CASSEIRRNTEAFF; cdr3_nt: TGTGCCAGCAGTGAGATCCGCAGGAACACTGAAGCTTTCTTT
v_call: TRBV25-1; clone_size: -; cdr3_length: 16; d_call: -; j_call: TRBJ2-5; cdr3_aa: CASSEIGGGAKETQYF; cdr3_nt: TGTGCCAGCAGTGAAATAGGGGGAGGGGCTAAAGAGACCCAGTACTTC
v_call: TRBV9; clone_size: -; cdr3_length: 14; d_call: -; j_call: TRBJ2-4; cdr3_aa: CASSHGLAKNIQYF; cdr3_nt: TGTGCCAGCAGCCACGGGTTAGCCAAAAACATTCAGTACTTC
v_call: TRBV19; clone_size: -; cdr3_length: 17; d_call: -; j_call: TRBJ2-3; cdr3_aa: CASSIILAGPVTDTQYF; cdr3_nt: TGTGCCAGTAGTATCATTTTGGCAGGGCCGGTAACAGATACGCAGTATTTT